This entry is about one T cell receptor beta chain. The data derive from a study of T cells in Graves' hyperthyroidism and ophthalmopathy. Amplified TCR beta CDR3 regions came from RNA transcripts. The HTBI primer set was used in a first-round RT-PCR of the TCR CDR3. TCRdb re-called the multiplex PCR reads with MiXCR, one entry per CDR3 protein. The sample records fewer than 900,000 distinct CDR3 sequences, 15% to 20% being singletons. What was sequenced was blood. The TCR comes from a woman aged 45-60 years with Graves' hyperthyroidism that later progressed to Graves' ophthalmopathy.

CDR3 DNA sequence: TGTGCCAGCAGCTTAGCGGGGACGGGGAGTATAAGCACAGATACGCAGTATTTT. Protein sequence: CASSLAGTGSISTDTQYF. This chain joins TRBV7-8 and TRBJ2-3; possibly TRBD1 or TRBD2 for D (5 bases each). The germline CDR1 and CDR2 sequences are SGHVS and FQNEAQ. CDR3 length equals 18 residues. Trimming removed 0 bases at V and 0 bases at J, with 16 bases between. Full variable domain (missing parts from reference TRBV7-8 and TRBJ2-3): GAGVSQSPRYKVAKRGQDVALRCDPISGHVSLFWYQQALGQGPEFLTYFQNEAQLDKSGLPSDRFFAERPEGSVSTLKIQRTQQEDSAVYLCASSLAGTGSISTDTQYFGPGTRLTVL.